Below are 12 T cell receptor beta chains sequenced from a single sample in a study of blood T cell repertoires in COVID-19. Generated by immunoSEQ multiplex PCR, the TCRdb table keeps only in-frame clones and is missing some. The sample gives some 110,000 clones, 75% to 95% of which show up once; approximately 6% is in the top ten. Material: peripheral blood. These receptors all stem from a human donor in a cohort sampled during active COVID-19.

CDR3 in amino acids: CASHLGGGLGGELFF. DNA for the CDR3: TGTGCCAGCCACCTAGGGGGGGGGCTTGGCGGGGAGCTGTTTTTT. The chain links TRBV28 to TRBJ2-2, with TRBD2 as a possible D gene (7 bases). V lost 8 bases and J 7 bases, leaving 20 bases between the germline ends. Germline loops: CDR1 MDHEN, CDR2 SYDVKM. The CDR3 covers 15 residues.

The chain uses TRBV7-9 and TRBJ1-1; no clear D gene. The length of the CDR3 is 14 residues. Between the trimmed V and J ends, which lost 4 bases and 1 base, there was a span of 10 bases. CDR1 SEHNR and CDR2 FQNEAQ come from the germline V gene (reference sequence). The CDR3 DNA follows: TGTGCCAGCAGCTCCCCCACAGCGAACACTGAAGCTTTCTTT. Residues: CASSSPTANTEAFF.

This clone was seen once. V usage is TRBV2 and J usage is TRBJ2-3; tentative D call: TRBD2 (6 bases). V dropped 8 bases and J dropped 3 bases, with 24 bases sitting between them. The CDR3 runs to 17 residues. Germline V gene data show CDR1 as SNHLY and CDR2 as FYNNEI. The CDR3 DNA reads as TGTGCCAGCCTTCCCGCCCGCGGGGTTGGGTCTACAGATACGCAGTATTTT. Protein product: CASLPARGVGSTDTQYF.

This rearrangement joins TRBV15 to TRBJ1-1; D remains unclear. The CDR3 length is 15 residues. The germline V gene has CDR1 LNHNV and CDR2 YYDKDF (reference sequence). V dropped 3 bases and J dropped 1 base, with 12 bases sitting between them. DNA for the CDR3: TGTGCCACCAGCAGCTCCCGGACTCCGAACACTGAAGCTTTCTTT. It translates to CATSSSRTPNTEAFF.

This chain links TRBV6-4 with TRBJ2-1; D is unresolved. The ends were cut back, 3 bases at V and 5 bases at J, with 14 bases in the middle. The CDR3 loop spans 15 amino acids. Germline values: CDR1 MRHNA, CDR2 SNTAGT. DNA for the CDR3: TGTGCCAGCAGTGATGGTCCCTCAGAACACAATGAGCAGTTCTTC. Protein sequence: CASSDGPSEHNEQFF.

Comment on this clone: The sample contains more than one DNA sequence encoding this CDR3. The chain uses TRBV28 and TRBJ1-2, with 7 positions matching TRBD1. The CDR3 covers 15 residues. V lost 5 bases to trimming and J lost 0 bases; unmatched junction nucleotides: 6. Germline CDR1 and CDR2: MDHEN and SYDVKM. The CDR3 reads CASSPYRGPNYGYTF. In DNA, the CDR3 is TGTGCCAGCAGTCCTTACAGGGGCCCTAACTATGGCTACACCTTC.

This CDR3 is CASSLDRNGAVEQFF. Here the CDR3 DNA reads TGTGCCAGCAGCTTAGACAGAAATGGGGCGGTAGAGCAGTTCTTC. The rearrangement joins TRBV11-3 to TRBJ2-1, with D perhaps TRBD1 (5 bases). This CDR3 spans 15 amino acids. V gave up 0 bases and J gave up 10 bases, with 16 bases separating them. Germline V gene sequence: CDR1 SGHNT, CDR2 YENEEA.

The table lists this clone with a few counts. This chain links TRBV7-3 with TRBJ2-7, with a tentative D call TRBD2 (7 bases). With 2 bases removed from V and 0 bases from J, the gap between germline ends came to 14 bases. Germline lookup yields CDR1 SGHTA and CDR2 FQGTGA. This CDR3 has 16 amino acids. The CDR3 sequence: CASSLQAGASSYEQYF. The CDR3 DNA reads TGTGCCAGCAGCTTACAGGCGGGGGCAAGCTCCTACGAGCAGTACTTC.

The J gene is TRBJ2-7, the V gene TRBV3-1 (or the pseudogene TRBV3-2); D not certain. The CDR3 is 13 amino acids. Germline CDR1 reads LGHDT; CDR2 reads YNNKEL (reference sequence). Trimming took off 1 base at V and 6 bases at J, with 10 bases between the two ends. Here the CDR3 reads CASSQGSAGEQYF. Written as DNA, the CDR3 is TGTGCCAGCAGCCAAGGGTCCGCAGGCGAGCAGTACTTC.

The gene calls are TRBV5-6 and TRBJ1-1, with D perhaps matching TRBD1 (5 bases). This CDR3 is 14 amino acids long. Germline CDR1 reads SGHDT; CDR2 reads YYEEEE. Between the trimmed V and J ends, which lost 0 bases and 10 bases, there was a span of 16 bases. CDR3 DNA sequence: TGTGCCAGCAGCTTGGCGGGGGACCCCCAAGCAGCTTTCTTT. Translated: CASSLAGDPQAAFF.

The V and J genes are TRBV9 and TRBJ2-1; no firm D call. The CDR3 contains 16 residues. In germline, CDR1 is SGDLS, CDR2 YYNGEE. Trimming removed 3 bases from V and 0 bases from J, with 13 bases in between. This chain's CDR3 is CASSAPRSYSYNEQFF. CDR3 nucleotides: TGTGCCAGCAGCGCACCCAGGTCCTACTCCTACAATGAGCAGTTCTTC.

The chain is built from TRBV7-2 and TRBJ2-5, with 12 positions matching TRBD1. Germline loops: CDR1 SGHTA, CDR2 FQGNSA. The CDR3 extends over 15 amino acids. J was trimmed by 5 bases and V by 5 bases; bases with no gene match: 6. This CDR3 reads CASSPGQGAWETQYF. CDR3 sequence (DNA): TGTGCCAGCAGCCCGGGACAGGGGGCGTGGGAGACCCAGTACTTC. The whole variable domain, filled in from reference TRBV7-2 and TRBJ2-5, reads GAGVSQSPSNKVTEKGKDVELRCDPISGHTALYWYRQSLGQGLEFLIYFQGNSAPDKSGLPSDRFSAERTGGSVSTLTIQRTQQEDSAVYLCASSPGQGAWETQYFGPGTRLLVL.